Described below is a single T cell receptor beta chain sequence and its context. The antigen is unknown. A single record per CDR3 protein comes from TCRdb applying MiXCR to the RT-PCR reads. The sample holds roughly 670,000 distinct CDR3 sequences, about 15% seen once. This sample was taken from a study of response to subunit inactivated influenza vaccine. CDR1 and CDR2 from the germline V gene are SGHNT and YENEEA. The CDR3 covers 13 residues. V gave up 5 bases and J gave up 5 bases, with 12 bases separating them. General study points: Every seasonal influenza vaccination brings in few new T cells, the authors suggested.

The gene calls are TRBV11-3 and TRBJ2-5; possibly TRBD2 for D (7 bases). The specimen comprised PBMCs from blood, sampled about 14 days before vaccination. This clonotype was obtained from a man in his fifties who received an inactivated influenza vaccine. Here the CDR3 reads CASSRGRGETQYF. The CDR3, as DNA: TGTGCCAGCAGCCGGGGGCGGGGGGAGACCCAGTACTTC. The variable domain in full, completed from reference TRBV11-3 and TRBJ2-5, reads EAGVVQSPRYKIIEKKQPVAFWCNPISGHNTLYWYLQNLGQGPELLIRYENEEAVDDSQLPKDRFSAERLKGVDSTLKIQPAELGDSAVYLCASSRGRGETQYFGPGTRLLVL.